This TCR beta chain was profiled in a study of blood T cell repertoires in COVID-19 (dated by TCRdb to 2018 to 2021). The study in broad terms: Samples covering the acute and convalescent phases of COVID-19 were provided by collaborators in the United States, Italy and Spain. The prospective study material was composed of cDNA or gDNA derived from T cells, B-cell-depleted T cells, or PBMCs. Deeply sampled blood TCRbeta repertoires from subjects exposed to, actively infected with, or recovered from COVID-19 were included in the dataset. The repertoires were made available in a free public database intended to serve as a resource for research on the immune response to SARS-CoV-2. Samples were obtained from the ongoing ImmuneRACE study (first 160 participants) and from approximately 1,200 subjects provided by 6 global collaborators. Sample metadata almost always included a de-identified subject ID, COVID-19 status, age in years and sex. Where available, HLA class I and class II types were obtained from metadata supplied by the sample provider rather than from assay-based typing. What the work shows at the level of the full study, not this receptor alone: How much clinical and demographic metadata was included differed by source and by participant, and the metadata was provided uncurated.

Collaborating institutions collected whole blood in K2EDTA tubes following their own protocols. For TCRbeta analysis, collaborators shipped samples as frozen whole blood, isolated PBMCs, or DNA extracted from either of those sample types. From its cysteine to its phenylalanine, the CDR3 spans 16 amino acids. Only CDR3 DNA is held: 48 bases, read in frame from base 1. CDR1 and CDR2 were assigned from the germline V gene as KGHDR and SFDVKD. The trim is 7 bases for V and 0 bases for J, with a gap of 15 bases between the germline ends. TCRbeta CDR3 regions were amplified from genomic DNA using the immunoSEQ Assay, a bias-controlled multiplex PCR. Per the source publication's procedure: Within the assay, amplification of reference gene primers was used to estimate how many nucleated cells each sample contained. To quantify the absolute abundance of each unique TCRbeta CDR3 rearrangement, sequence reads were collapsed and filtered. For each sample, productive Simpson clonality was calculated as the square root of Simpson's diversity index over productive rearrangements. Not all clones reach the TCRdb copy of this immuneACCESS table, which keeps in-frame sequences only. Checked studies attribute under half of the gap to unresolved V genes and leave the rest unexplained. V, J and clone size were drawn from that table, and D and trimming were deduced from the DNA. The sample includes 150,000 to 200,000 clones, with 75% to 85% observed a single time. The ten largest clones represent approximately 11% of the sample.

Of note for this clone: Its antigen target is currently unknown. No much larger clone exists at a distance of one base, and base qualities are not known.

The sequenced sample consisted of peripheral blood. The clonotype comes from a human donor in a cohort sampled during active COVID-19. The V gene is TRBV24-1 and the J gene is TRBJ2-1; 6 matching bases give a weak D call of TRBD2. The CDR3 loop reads CATSSVEGSSYNEQFF. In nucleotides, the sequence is TGTGCCACCAGCTCGGTGGAGGGGAGCTCCTACAATGAGCAGTTCTTC.